These T cell receptor beta chains were read from a single sample in a study of blood T cell repertoires in COVID-19. Measured with immunoSEQ multiplex PCR; TCRdb has only the in-frame clones, and not every one. The sample carries 92,000 or so clones, 72% recorded once. The sequenced sample was peripheral blood. The origin of the receptors is a woman older than 75 with acute or convalescent COVID-19. CDR3s include the opening cysteine and the closing phenylalanine or tryptophan. The D gene is left open where the match is weak. Clone size is stated in some rows and not others, as once, few, many or a class when expanded.

D gene: TRBD1
V gene: TRBV18
clone size: .
J gene: TRBJ1-4
CDR3 protein: CASSLDRGNEKLFF
CDR3 DNA: TGTGCCAGCTCCCTAGACAGGGGGAATGAAAAACTGTTTTTT

D gene: TRBD2
V gene: TRBV5-5
clone size: .
J gene: TRBJ2-1
CDR3 protein: CASSLVGGGATEQFF
CDR3 DNA: TGTGCCAGCAGCTTGGTGGGCGGGGGGGCCACTGAGCAGTTCTTC

D gene: TRBD1
V gene: TRBV7-9
clone size: .
J gene: TRBJ1-2
CDR3 protein: CASSPRTGVYGYTF
CDR3 DNA: TGTGCCAGCAGCCCCCGGACAGGCGTGTATGGCTACACCTTC

D gene: .
V gene: TRBV19
clone size: .
J gene: TRBJ1-2
CDR3 protein: CASSMGGYLNYGYTF
CDR3 DNA: TGTGCCAGTAGTATGGGGGGATACTTAAACTATGGCTACACCTTC

D gene: .
V gene: TRBV19
clone size: few
J gene: TRBJ1-2
CDR3 protein: CASSMGRDNRGYTF
CDR3 DNA: TGTGCCAGTAGTATGGGCCGGGACAATCGAGGCTACACCTTC

D gene: TRBD2
V gene: TRBV30
clone size: .
J gene: TRBJ2-5
CDR3 protein: CAWSTGGAGGVTQYF
CDR3 DNA: TGTGCCTGGAGCACCGGGGGAGCGGGGGGTGTCACCCAGTACTTC

D gene: TRBD1
V gene: TRBV5-4
clone size: .
J gene: TRBJ2-6
CDR3 protein: CASSPGQGVSGANVLTF
CDR3 DNA: TGTGCCAGCAGCCCGGGACAGGGAGTTTCTGGGGCCAACGTCCTGACTTTC

D gene: TRBD1
V gene: TRBV28
clone size: .
J gene: TRBJ2-7
CDR3 protein: CASSAGQGWSYEQYF
CDR3 DNA: TGTGCCAGCAGCGCGGGACAGGGGTGGTCCTACGAGCAGTACTTC

D gene: TRBD2
V gene: TRBV7-9
clone size: .
J gene: TRBJ2-5
CDR3 protein: CASSPGLASETQYF
CDR3 DNA: TGTGCCAGCAGCCCTGGACTAGCCTCGGAGACCCAGTACTTC

D gene: TRBD1
V gene: TRBV9
clone size: once
J gene: TRBJ2-7
CDR3 protein: CASSVSGGLFYEQYF
CDR3 DNA: TGTGCCAGCAGCGTTTCAGGGGGCTTGTTCTACGAGCAGTACTTC

D gene: TRBD1
V gene: TRBV11-1
clone size: .
J gene: TRBJ1-2
CDR3 protein: CASSLYRGSNYGYTF
CDR3 DNA: TGTGCCAGCAGCCTCTACAGGGGTTCAAACTATGGCTACACCTTC

D gene: TRBD2
V gene: TRBV27
clone size: .
J gene: TRBJ2-5
CDR3 protein: CASKGTSRPGETQYF
CDR3 DNA: TGTGCCAGCAAGGGGACTAGCAGGCCGGGGGAGACCCAGTACTTC

D gene: .
V gene: TRBV2
clone size: .
J gene: TRBJ1-5
CDR3 protein: CASSFYGVGEPQHF
CDR3 DNA: TGTGCCAGCAGTTTTTACGGGGTTGGGGAGCCCCAGCATTTT

D gene: TRBD1
V gene: TRBV5-4
clone size: .
J gene: TRBJ1-1
CDR3 protein: CASSDQTGFTEAFF
CDR3 DNA: TGTGCCAGCAGCGACCAGACAGGGTTCACTGAAGCTTTCTTT

D gene: TRBD2
V gene: TRBV5-1
clone size: once
J gene: TRBJ2-7
CDR3 protein: CASSSAGATPEQYF
CDR3 DNA: TGCGCCAGCAGCTCAGCGGGGGCAACACCAGAGCAGTACTTC

D gene: TRBD1
V gene: TRBV7-4
clone size: once
J gene: TRBJ2-7
CDR3 protein: CASSPPPTGGREQYF
CDR3 DNA: TGTGCCAGCAGCCCACCCCCCACAGGGGGGAGGGAGCAGTACTTC

D gene: .
V gene: TRBV2
clone size: many
J gene: TRBJ1-2
CDR3 protein: CASTDGETNYGYTF
CDR3 DNA: TGTGCCAGCACCGACGGGGAGACTAACTATGGCTACACCTTC

D gene: TRBD1
V gene: TRBV18
clone size: .
J gene: TRBJ1-1
CDR3 protein: CASSPWTGGAYTEAFF
CDR3 DNA: TGTGCCAGCTCACCATGGACAGGGGGCGCATATACTGAAGCTTTCTTT

D gene: .
V gene: TRBV7-6
clone size: .
J gene: TRBJ1-5
CDR3 protein: CASSLAQGPREPQHF
CDR3 DNA: TGTGCCAGCAGCTTAGCCCAGGGGCCACGCGAACCCCAGCATTTT

D gene: .
V gene: TRBV4-3
clone size: few
J gene: TRBJ1-5
CDR3 protein: CASSQDHQSNQPQHF
CDR3 DNA: TGCGCCAGCAGCCAAGACCATCAAAGCAATCAGCCCCAGCATTTT

D gene: .
V gene: TRBV20-1
clone size: .
J gene: TRBJ1-2
CDR3 protein: CSARGGYGYTF
CDR3 DNA: TGCAGTGCTAGAGGAGGGTACGGCTACACCTTC

D gene: TRBD1
V gene: TRBV6-5
clone size: few
J gene: TRBJ1-2
CDR3 protein: CASRQTGGEGYTF
CDR3 DNA: TGTGCCAGCAGGCAGACAGGGGGCGAGGGCTACACCTTC

D gene: .
V gene: TRBV27
clone size: .
J gene: TRBJ2-2
CDR3 protein: CASSLTGFGGELFF
CDR3 DNA: TGTGCCAGCAGTTTAACAGGGTTTGGCGGGGAGCTGTTTTTT

D gene: .
V gene: TRBV6-5
clone size: .
J gene: TRBJ2-2
CDR3 protein: CASSYNRVDGELFF
CDR3 DNA: TGTGCCAGCAGTTACAACAGGGTCGACGGGGAGCTGTTTTTT

D gene: TRBD1
V gene: TRBV6-5
clone size: .
J gene: TRBJ2-7
CDR3 protein: CASSRQGHEQYF
CDR3 DNA: TGTGCCAGCAGTCGACAGGGTCACGAGCAGTACTTC

D gene: .
V gene: TRBV7-9
clone size: .
J gene: TRBJ1-1
CDR3 protein: CASSSPTGGWGAFF
CDR3 DNA: TGTGCCAGCAGCTCACCTACGGGGGGTTGGGGAGCTTTCTTT

D gene: TRBD1
V gene: TRBV7-2
clone size: .
J gene: TRBJ2-2
CDR3 protein: CASSSYRGSETGELFF
CDR3 DNA: TGTGCCAGCAGCTCCTACAGGGGGAGCGAGACCGGGGAGCTGTTTTTT

D gene: .
V gene: TRBV5-5
clone size: .
J gene: TRBJ1-5
CDR3 protein: CASSLGVLQGRLSNQPQHF
CDR3 DNA: TGTGCCAGCAGCTTGGGGGTACTGCAGGGGCGCCTTAGCAATCAGCCCCAGCATTTT

D gene: .
V gene: TRBV9
clone size: .
J gene: TRBJ2-3
CDR3 protein: CASSVSGLLRTDTQYF
CDR3 DNA: TGTGCCAGCAGCGTATCGGGACTCCTACGCACAGATACGCAGTATTTT

D gene: .
V gene: TRBV7-2
clone size: .
J gene: TRBJ1-2
CDR3 protein: CASSLGQSSYGYTF
CDR3 DNA: TGTGCCAGCAGCTTAGGGCAGTCCAGCTATGGCTACACCTTC

D gene: TRBD1
V gene: TRBV13
clone size: few
J gene: TRBJ1-6
CDR3 protein: CASSFGTDNSPLHF
CDR3 DNA: TGTGCCAGCAGCTTCGGGACAGATAATTCACCCCTCCACTTT

D gene: .
V gene: TRBV28
clone size: .
J gene: TRBJ2-2
CDR3 protein: CASSLLRRDESGELFF
CDR3 DNA: TGTGCCAGCAGTTTATTGCGGCGGGATGAGTCCGGGGAGCTGTTTTTT

D gene: TRBD1
V gene: TRBV2
clone size: once
J gene: TRBJ1-1
CDR3 protein: CASSPQGAMNTEAFF
CDR3 DNA: TGTGCCAGCAGTCCGCAGGGGGCGATGAACACTGAAGCTTTCTTT

D gene: TRBD2
V gene: TRBV2
clone size: many
J gene: TRBJ2-2
CDR3 protein: CASTPTSGGDTGELFF
CDR3 DNA: TGTGCCAGCACTCCGACTAGCGGGGGGGACACCGGGGAGCTGTTTTTT

D gene: TRBD1
V gene: TRBV7-9
clone size: few
J gene: TRBJ2-5
CDR3 protein: CASTPPGGETQYF
CDR3 DNA: TGTGCCAGCACCCCCCCAGGGGGAGAGACCCAGTACTTC

D gene: .
V gene: TRBV3-1/TRBV3-2
clone size: .
J gene: TRBJ2-5
CDR3 protein: CASSQNRETQYF
CDR3 DNA: TGTGCCAGCAGCCAAAATAGAGAGACCCAGTACTTC

D gene: TRBD1
V gene: TRBV5-6
clone size: few
J gene: TRBJ1-1
CDR3 protein: CASSKQDRGRNAEAFF
CDR3 DNA: TGTGCCAGCAGCAAACAGGACAGGGGGCGCAACGCTGAAGCTTTCTTT

D gene: .
V gene: TRBV5-1
clone size: .
J gene: TRBJ1-6
CDR3 protein: CASSLVGGGSSPLHF
CDR3 DNA: TGCGCCAGCAGCTTGGTGGGAGGGGGAAGCTCACCCCTCCACTTT

D gene: .
V gene: TRBV28
clone size: .
J gene: TRBJ1-1
CDR3 protein: CASSLAGAPNTEAFF
CDR3 DNA: TGTGCCAGCAGTTTAGCAGGGGCCCCGAACACTGAAGCTTTCTTT